Presented here are 32 T cell receptor beta chains from one specimen sequenced in a study of patients and donors after allogeneic stem cell transplantation. One entry per CDR3 protein results from TCRdb running MiXCR on the RT-PCR reads. The repertoire has about 160,000 distinct CDR3 sequences, 24% of them found once; the top ten carry roughly 27%. The sequenced material came from blood, either unsorted or a sorted T cell fraction (not recorded which). These receptor sequences come from a human donor who was either an allogeneic HSCT recipient or a stem cell or donor lymphocyte infusion donor (not recorded which). It is not recorded whose cells these are; they may come from a transplant donor.

This clonotype was found a few times. The rearrangement links TRBV5-1 to TRBJ1-2; D is uncertain. The CDR3 spans 17 residues. Deletions cut 1 base from V and 4 bases from J, with 20 bases between. Germline loops: CDR1 SGHRS, CDR2 YFSETQ. CDR3 coding DNA: TGCGCCAGCAGCTTGTCGCAAACTGGAGAGACCCTCTATGGCTACACCTTC. This translates into CASSLSQTGETLYGYTF.

V gene TRBV11-2 combines with J gene TRBJ2-3; 8 nucleotides match TRBD1. The J segment lost 5 bases and the V segment lost 5 bases, leaving 6 bases of the junction unmatched. The CDR3 is 14 amino acids. Germline V CDR1 and CDR2: SGHAT, FQNNGV. Here the CDR3 reads CASSGQGGIDTQYF. CDR3 coding DNA: TGTGCCAGCAGCGGACAGGGAGGAATAGATACGCAGTATTTT.

This clonotype was counted only a few times. The chain is built from TRBV4-1 and TRBJ1-5; D unresolved. V lost 1 base, J lost 0 bases, and 1 base lay in between. The CDR3 spans 13 residues. Germline CDR1 reads MGHRA; CDR2 reads YSYEKL. The CDR3 DNA reads as TGCGCCAGCAGCCAAGTTAGCAATCAGCCCCAGCATTTT. Amino acids: CASSQVSNQPQHF.

The chain carries TRBV12-3 or TRBV12-4 and TRBJ1-1; D gene ambiguous. The CDR3 spans 13 residues. Trimming removed 6 bases at V and 1 base at J, with 9 bases between. The CDR3 DNA reads as TGTGCCAGCAGGGAACGAAGGAACACTGAAGCTTTCTTT. It specifies CASRERRNTEAFF.

This clonotype appeared a single time. The genes are TRBV12-3 or TRBV12-4 and TRBJ1-5; no firm D call. The CDR3 contains 17 residues. V lost 6 bases and J lost 9, with 27 bases in between. CDR3 amino acids: CASSQRSSHTMIWPQHF. The DNA of the CDR3 is TGTGCCAGCAGCCAACGGAGCAGCCATACTATGATCTGGCCCCAGCATTTT.

This clonotype was seen only a few times. CDR3 in DNA: TGTGCCAGCAGCGTAGATGGCAGCTATGGCTACACCTTC. Translated: CASSVDGSYGYTF. V gene TRBV9 combines with J gene TRBJ1-2; D is uncertain. The CDR3 has 13 residues. Germline V gene sequence: CDR1 SGDLS, CDR2 YYNGEE. Trimming took off 0 bases at V and 4 bases at J, with 7 bases between the two ends.

This clonotype was counted between two and nine times. The chain couples TRBV27 to TRBJ2-3; D is ambiguous. Germline CDR1 is MNHEY and CDR2 is SMNVEV (reference sequence). This CDR3 contains 15 residues. Trimming left V 1 base short and J 3 bases short, with 11 bases between. CDR3 bases: TGTGCCAGCAGTTTATTACCCTCACCGACAGATACGCAGTATTTT. The encoded protein is CASSLLPSPTDTQYF.

The CDR3 loop is CASRTGTDSNQPQHF. Here the CDR3 DNA reads TGTGCCAGCAGAACCGGGACAGATAGCAATCAGCCCCAGCATTTT. This chain joins TRBV6-5 and TRBJ1-5; 7 nucleotides line up with TRBD1. This CDR3 has 15 amino acids. After removal of 6 bases from V and 0 bases from J, the junction contained 5 bases not matched to a gene. The germline CDR1 and CDR2 sequences are MNHEY and SVGAGI.

This clonotype was counted only a few times. V usage is TRBV10-3 and J usage is TRBJ1-6; possibly TRBD1 for D (5 bases). The CDR3 consists of 16 residues. Trimming stripped 2 bases from V and 6 bases from J, with 14 bases between. The germline CDR1 and CDR2 sequences are ENHRY and SYGVKD. CDR3 DNA sequence: TGTGCCATCAGTGAGCCCGGGGGGGGATCTAATTCACCCCTCCACTTT. Protein: CAISEPGGGSNSPLHF.

The gene calls are TRBV10-3 and TRBJ1-1, with D perhaps TRBD1 (6 bases). The CDR3 covers 14 residues. Deletions cut 5 bases from V and 2 bases from J, with 12 bases between. Germline V gene lookup returns CDR1 ENHRY and CDR2 SYGVKD. The CDR3 sequence: CAISSYGGNTEAFF. DNA of the CDR3: TGTGCCATCAGTTCCTATGGGGGCAACACTGAAGCTTTCTTT.

The J gene is TRBJ1-6, the V gene TRBV5-6; TRBD1 matches at 8 bases. J lost 0 bases, V lost 0 bases, and 5 bases had no gene match. CDR1 and CDR2 from the germline V gene are SGHDT and YYEEEE. The CDR3 extends over 18 amino acids. The CDR3 spells CASSLGQGLDSYNSPLHF. CDR3 coding DNA: TGTGCCAGCAGCTTGGGACAGGGGTTGGACTCCTATAATTCACCCCTCCACTTT.

The V call is TRBV15, the J call TRBJ1-1; a weak D match, TRBD1 (5 bases). The CDR3 consists of 14 residues. CDR1 is LNHNV, CDR2 YYDKDF, per germline (reference sequence). V lost 8 bases and J 0 bases, leaving 13 bases between the germline ends. The CDR3 loop reads CATDQGSLNTEAFF. DNA of the CDR3: TGTGCCACCGACCAGGGAAGTTTGAACACTGAAGCTTTCTTT.

This clonotype has more than one count but fewer than ten. V is TRBV7-2 and J is TRBJ1-2; 7 positions match TRBD1. The CDR3 loop spans 15 amino acids. The V segment lost 1 base and the J segment 0 bases; nucleotides outside the gene matches: 2. Per germline, CDR1 SGHTA and CDR2 FQGNSA. The CDR3 region is CASSLEGQTNYGYTF. For the CDR3, the DNA is TGTGCCAGCAGCTTAGAGGGACAGACTAACTATGGCTACACCTTC.

This chain connects TRBV18 to TRBJ2-7; 7 nucleotides line up with TRBD1. The CDR3 consists of 13 residues. J lost 3 bases, V lost 3 bases, and 2 bases had no gene match. The germline CDR1 and CDR2 sequences are KGHSH and LQKENI. CDR3 DNA sequence: TGTGCCAGCTCACCGAGGACAGGCTACGAGCAGTACTTC. Its translation is CASSPRTGYEQYF.

In this sample, this clonotype turned up a few times. The J gene is TRBJ1-1, the V gene TRBV25-1; D may be TRBD1 (6 bases). The CDR3 consists of 14 residues. CDR1 and CDR2 from the germline V gene are MGHDK and SYGVNS. Between the trimmed V and J ends, which lost 5 bases and 1 base, there was a span of 11 bases. This chain's CDR3 is CASSPQGQNTEAFF. The CDR3 nucleotides read TGTGCCAGCAGTCCCCAGGGACAGAACACTGAAGCTTTCTTT.

CDR3 amino acids: CSAKGPGASERTDTQYF. CDR3 nucleotides: TGCAGTGCTAAGGGACCTGGGGCTAGCGAGCGCACAGATACGCAGTATTTT. This chain connects TRBV20-1 to TRBJ2-3, with D perhaps TRBD2 (6 bases). V shed 4 bases and J shed 1 base, with 21 bases lying between them. This CDR3 is 17 amino acids long. The germline CDR1 and CDR2 sequences are DFQATT and SNEGSKA (reference sequence).

This chain joins TRBV29-1 and TRBJ2-7, with D tentatively TRBD2 (6 bases). CDR1 is SQVTM, CDR2 ANQGSEA, per germline. The CDR3 runs 15 residues. Between the trimmed V and J ends, which lost 2 bases and 3 bases, there was a span of 17 bases. This CDR3 reads CSVEMAGRRVYEQYF. Written as DNA, the CDR3 is TGCAGCGTTGAAATGGCGGGGCGGAGAGTCTACGAGCAGTACTTC.

This rearrangement joins TRBV7-3 to TRBJ2-2, with TRBD2 as a possible D gene (6 bases). Trimming took off 6 bases at V and 4 bases at J, with 21 bases between the two ends. The CDR3 contains 17 residues. CDR1 and CDR2 (germline): SGHTA, FQGTGA. Here the CDR3 DNA reads TGTGCCAGCAGTCCCAATGCCGGGGGTGTGGTCACCGGGGAGCTGTTTTTT. Its protein product is CASSPNAGGVVTGELFF.

The chain employs TRBV5-1 and TRBJ2-3; D not resolved. The CDR3 has 12 amino acids. Germline V gene lookup returns CDR1 SGHRS and CDR2 YFSETQ. Trimming pared 5 bases from V and 6 bases from J, leaving 10 bases between. The CDR3 bases are TGCGCCAGCAGAAGCGAGGCGGATACGCAGTATTTT. It specifies CASRSEADTQYF.

This clonotype was observed a few times. The CDR3 is CASSLERGGQPQHF. The DNA of the CDR3 is TGCGCCAGCAGCTTGGAGCGGGGAGGCCAGCCCCAGCATTTT. The chain links TRBV5-1 to TRBJ1-5, with D uncertain. This CDR3 spans 14 amino acids. Germline values: CDR1 SGHRS, CDR2 YFSETQ. Trimming removed 0 bases from V and 7 bases from J, with 11 bases in between.

This clonotype was counted a few times. Here the CDR3 reads CASSPDRVISDIQYF. DNA for the CDR3: TGCGCCAGCAGCCCGGACAGGGTAATATCTGACATTCAGTACTTC. V usage is TRBV5-1 and J usage is TRBJ2-4; TRBD1 aligns across 8 bases. CDR3 length: 15 residues. With V trimmed by 4 bases and J by 8 bases, 11 bases remained unmatched. Looked up from germline, CDR1 is SGHRS and CDR2 is YFSETQ.

In this sample, this clonotype turned up a few times. V usage is TRBV2 and J usage is TRBJ1-2; no clear D. The germline V gene has CDR1 SNHLY and CDR2 FYNNEI. The CDR3 is made up of 13 amino acids. V lost 6 bases and J lost 3, with 11 bases in between. The CDR3 bases are TGTGCCAGCAGGCTCCCAGAAGACTATGGCTACACCTTC. The encoded protein is CASRLPEDYGYTF.

This clonotype was seen only a few times. J is TRBJ1-3 and V is TRBV7-2; D ambiguous. The CDR3 consists of 16 residues. CDR1 and CDR2 from the germline V gene are SGHTA and FQGNSA. V lost 4 bases and J 0 bases, leaving 13 bases between the germline ends. In DNA, the CDR3 is TGTGCCAGCAGCTCATATGGACTGAACTCTGGAAACACCATATATTTT. Translating gives CASSSYGLNSGNTIYF.

This chain joins TRBV29-1 and TRBJ1-1; D call uncertain. Germline V gene lookup returns CDR1 SQVTM and CDR2 ANQGSEA. The CDR3 runs 11 residues. Trimming shortened V by 4 bases and J by 5 bases, and 8 bases separated the two germline ends. CDR3: CSVGPGTEAFF. CDR3 sequence (DNA): TGCAGCGTTGGTCCGGGGACTGAAGCTTTCTTT.

The chain carries TRBV5-1 and TRBJ2-2, with unresolved D. The V and J ends lost 5 bases and 1 base respectively, with 6 bases between them. There are 13 residues in the CDR3. Germline V CDR1 and CDR2: SGHRS, YFSETQ. CDR3 residues: CASSGQNTGELFF. CDR3 sequence (DNA): TGCGCCAGCAGTGGGCAGAACACCGGGGAGCTGTTTTTT. The full variable domain, in which reference TRBV5-1 and TRBJ2-2 provide the parts outside the CDR3, is KAGVTQTPRYLIKTRGQQVTLSCSPISGHRSVSWYQQTPGQGLQFLFEYFSETQRNKGNFPGRFSGRQFSNSRSEMNVSTLELGDSALYLCASSGQNTGELFFGEGSRLTVL.

The DNA for the CDR3 is TGTGCCAGCAGCGTAGGAGATGGGACCCAGTACTTC. This gives the protein CASSVGDGTQYF. The J gene is TRBJ2-5, the V gene TRBV12-3 or TRBV12-4; D gene ambiguous. The CDR3 loop spans 12 amino acids. Trimming cost V 6 bases and J 7 bases, with 12 bases left between them.

The CDR3 protein is CASSLDFF. Here the CDR3 DNA reads TGTGCCAGCAGCTTAGACTTCTTC. This sequence joins TRBV7-9 and TRBJ2-1; no clear D gene. The CDR3 has 8 amino acids. Trimming stripped 1 base from V and 16 bases from J, with 2 bases between. Germline CDR1 is SEHNR and CDR2 is FQNEAQ (reference sequence).

The chain has TRBV13 and TRBJ2-7, with D maybe TRBD2 (5 bases). Per germline, CDR1 PRHDT and CDR2 FYEKMQ (reference sequence). The V and J ends lost 2 bases and 6 bases respectively, with 11 bases between them. CDR3 length: 13 residues. The CDR3 bases are TGTGCCAGCAGCTTACACGGGGTCTGCGAGCAGTACTTC. It codes for CASSLHGVCEQYF.

The V and J genes are TRBV3-1 and TRBJ2-7; 12 bases match TRBD2. V trimming: 5 bases; J trimming: 1 base; junction bases outside the gene matches: 3. This CDR3 is built from 15 residues. Looked up from germline, CDR1 is LGHDT and CDR2 is YNNKEL (reference sequence). CDR3 coding DNA: TGTGCCAGCAGCTGGACTAGCGGGAAGTCCTACGAGCAGTACTTC. Translating gives CASSWTSGKSYEQYF.

The CDR3 DNA sequence: TGCGCCAGCAGCTCCGAAGCGGGAACCTACAATGAGCAGTTCTTC. This gives the protein CASSSEAGTYNEQFF. The gene calls are TRBV5-1 and TRBJ2-1, with 7 bases matching TRBD2. The germline gives CDR1 SGHRS, CDR2 YFSETQ. The CDR3 runs 15 residues. J was trimmed by 2 bases and V by 3 bases; bases with no gene match: 5.

The chain carries TRBV7-2 and TRBJ2-3, with D perhaps TRBD1 (5 bases). Germline V gene data show CDR1 as SGHTA and CDR2 as FQGNSA. The CDR3 is 14 amino acids. The germline V and J ends were trimmed by 0 bases and 4 bases, with 8 bases remaining between them. The CDR3 coding sequence is TGTGCCAGCAGCTTAGCGGCAGGGCCAGATACGCAGTATTTT. This codes for CASSLAAGPDTQYF. Full variable domain (missing parts from reference TRBV7-2 and TRBJ2-3): GAGVSQSPSNKVTEKGKDVELRCDPISGHTALYWYRQSLGQGLEFLIYFQGNSAPDKSGLPSDRFSAERTGGSVSTLTIQRTQQEDSAVYLCASSLAAGPDTQYFGPGTRLTVL.

The chain recombines TRBV25-1 with TRBJ2-2; D may be TRBD1 (5 bases). Trimming left V 4 bases short and J 0 bases short, with 6 bases between. The CDR3 is made up of 14 amino acids. Germline V gene sequence: CDR1 MGHDK, CDR2 SYGVNS. CDR3 loop: CASSGQTNTGELFF. CDR3 DNA sequence: TGTGCCAGCAGTGGACAGACGAACACCGGGGAGCTGTTTTTT.